Sequencing of this TCR beta chain was carried out in a study of CD8+CD57+ T cells in acquired aplastic anemia (dated by TCRdb to 2016 to 2019). Study-level background: DNA extracted from sorted CD4+ and CD8+ cells had a mean of roughly 3.4 ug, with a range of 0.2 to 27.4 ug. A CD8+CD57+ expansion meant a frequency higher than the mean frequency seen in healthy subjects. Broad study findings and their caveats: CD8+ Simpson's diversity did not differ significantly between patients and healthy controls (P=0.060). Around 31 CD8+ CDR3 sequences were shared between patients and controls but appeared highly expressed in patients and within their immunodominant clones.

The CDR3 measures 18 amino acids from cysteine to phenylalanine. Only the CDR3 portion is preserved as DNA: 54 bases, with reading frame beginning at the first base. V lost 2 bases and J lost 0 bases, and the count of bases not matched to a germline gene is 7. Genomic DNA served as template for TCR beta VDJ combination and CDR3 sequence profiling. An Illumina HiSeq 2000 was used for TCR repertoire sequencing. The authors' analysis ran thus. TRBV/TRBJ rearrangement plots, CDR3 size and DJ length profiles, and Simpson's diversity index were used to assess repertoires. The immunodominant clone was defined as the most abundant DNA sequence in deep sequencing data. CDR3 amino acid sequences were screened for sharing across subjects and compared with published repertoires and the VDJdb database. The raw public reads went through TCRdb reprocessing: fastp at Q25, MiXCR clone calling, in-frame beta chains kept. Every entry covers one CDR3 protein and lists the most common genes and DNA from its rows. TCRdb's processing, not the study's, gives the V and J calls here. For this sample the table gives around 200,000 distinct CDR3 sequences, of which around 45% were detected only once. The top ten hold approximately 9.4% of the sample.

As to this clonotype: Its antigen is not yet known. Per-base quality was not reported, and no clone a single base away is much larger than it.

Patients chosen for sequencing had shown expansion of CD8+CD57+ cells by flow cytometry. All patients had severe acquired aplastic anemia diagnosed by International Study of Aplastic Anemia and Agranulocytosis and Camitta criteria. No patient had received any therapy when blood was sampled. In the study, sorted CD4+ and CD8+ blood T cells from patients with severe aplastic anemia and from healthy subjects underwent deep sequencing of TCR repertoires. Patients were enrolled under clinicaltrials.gov protocols 00001620, 01623167, 00001397, 00071045, 00081523 and 00961064 in the USA. Ficoll-Paque density gradient centrifugation was used to isolate peripheral blood mononuclear cells. CD4+ and CD8+ T cells were sorted by FACS or magnetic beads before DNA extraction.

Recombination linked TRBV12-3 or TRBV12-4 to TRBJ2-3; the central 11 bases match TRBD2. This receptor was taken from a human donor with aplastic anemia. The sample was sorted CD4+, CD8+, or CD8+CD57+ T cells (not recorded which) from PBMCs. The nucleotides are TGTGCCAGCAGTTTACTAGCGGGGGGAACCAAAAGCACAGATACGCAGTATTTT. This codes for CASSLLAGGTKSTDTQYF.